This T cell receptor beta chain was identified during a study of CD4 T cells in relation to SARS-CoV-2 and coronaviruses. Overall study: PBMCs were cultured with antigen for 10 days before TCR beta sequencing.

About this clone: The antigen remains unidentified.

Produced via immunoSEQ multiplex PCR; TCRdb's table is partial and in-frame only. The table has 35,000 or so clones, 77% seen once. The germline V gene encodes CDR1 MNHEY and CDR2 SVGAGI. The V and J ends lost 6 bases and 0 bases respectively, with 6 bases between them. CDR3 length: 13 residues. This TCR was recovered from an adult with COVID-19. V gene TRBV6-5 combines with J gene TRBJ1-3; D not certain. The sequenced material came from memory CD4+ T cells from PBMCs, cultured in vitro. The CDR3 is CASRENSGNTIYF. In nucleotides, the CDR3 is TGTGCCAGCAGAGAGAACTCTGGAAACACCATATATTTT.